This T cell receptor beta chain was observed in a study of CDR3 diversity in severe acne. Germline V gene data show CDR1 as WNHNN and CDR2 as SYGVQD (reference sequence). The CDR3 contains 15 residues. V trimming: 8 bases; J trimming: 3 bases; junction bases outside the gene matches: 9. MiXCR, applied by TCRdb to the PCR reads, yields one record per CDR3 protein. Of approximately 97,000 distinct CDR3 sequences listed, about half are singletons. Material for sequencing was blood. This chain uses TRBV10-1 with TRBJ1-1, with TRBD1 matching over 10 bases. The source is a male donor with acne. CDR3 residues: CASRRDRGIYTEAFF. In DNA form, the CDR3 reads TGCGCCAGCCGCCGGGACAGGGGAATCTACACTGAAGCTTTCTTT.